The clone carrying this T cell receptor beta chain was recorded at least ten times. The TCR beta CDR3 regions underwent amplification using RNA transcripts as the source. When the TCR CDR3 underwent first-round RT-PCR, the HTBI primer set was used. Each CDR3 protein is one row after TCRdb ran MiXCR on the multiplex PCR reads. The sample holds some 360,000 distinct CDR3 sequences, approximately 18% seen once. Per the germline V gene, CDR1 is SGHAT and CDR2 is FQNNGV. The V and J ends lost 10 bases and 0 bases, in that order; junction bases with no gene match: 12. CDR3 size: 15 residues. This sample was included in a study of T cells in Graves' hyperthyroidism and ophthalmopathy.

This sequence originates from a woman in her thirties or forties with Graves' ophthalmopathy. Material for sequencing was blood. The chain joins TRBV11-2 to TRBJ2-7; the match to TRBD1 covers 7 bases. Here the CDR3 reads CATSRGSDSSYEQYF. The CDR3 region has the DNA TGTGCCACCTCCAGGGGGTCGGACAGCTCCTACGAGCAGTACTTC.